The entry below describes one TCR beta chain. Its cognate antigen is unknown. Trimming removed 0 bases from V and 7 bases from J; junction bases left unmatched: 7. CDR3 size: 15 residues. CDR1 and CDR2 from the germline V gene are SGHTA and FQGTGA. This entry is derived from a study of T-cell memory formation after mild COVID-19. Study findings and constraints: Cross-reactive memory seemingly joined, as some responding clones were found in pre-infection memory.

TCRdb processed the 5' RACE reads anew with MiXCR; each CDR3 protein has one entry. The table has under 600,000 distinct CDR3 sequences, 20% to 25% seen once; the top ten hold roughly 8.3%. Source material: PBMCs or a T cell subset sorted from them (not recorded which). The sequence derives from an adult woman who had mild COVID-19 (a few samples of this study predate the infection). Cell type and time point are not known. This chain uses TRBV7-3 with TRBJ2-3; 7 nucleotides match TRBD2. CDR3 residues: CASSLTPGGSNTQYF. In DNA, the CDR3 is TGTGCCAGCAGCTTAACTCCGGGGGGATCGAATACGCAGTATTTT.